This T cell receptor beta chain was captured in a study of OX40 agonist ivuxolimab in advanced cancers. About the study: A partial response was reached by three patients: one with hepatocellular carcinoma and two with cutaneous melanoma. Regarding the study as a whole: Certain nonresponders likewise exhibited a low normalized T-cell clonal expansion. Among expanded peripheral T cells, antigen specificity went undetermined.

The CDR3 runs 14 residues. The germline CDR1 and CDR2 sequences are MNHEY and SMNVEV (reference sequence). J gave up 1 base and V 5 bases, and 5 bases lay outside the gene matches. Measured with immunoSEQ multiplex PCR; TCRdb has only the in-frame clones, and not every one. This table holds fewer than 120,000 clones, roughly 89% found once. To note about this clone: The antigen is not known.

The TCR originated in an adult with an advanced solid tumor such as melanoma, head and neck, liver or kidney cancer. This specimen was CD4+ or CD8+ T cells sorted from blood, taken in a trial of the OX40 agonist ivuxolimab. V usage is TRBV27 and J usage is TRBJ2-7; TRBD1 agrees at 7 bases. The CDR3 DNA reads as TGTGCCAGCAGTGCCGGGACAGAGTCCTACGAGCAGTACTTC. It is translated as CASSAGTESYEQYF.